The TCR beta chain described here comes from a study of cytomegalovirus exposure and HLA in healthy donors. This clone was found a few times. Its cognate antigen is unknown. Study outcomes and limitations: Most TCR sequences were uncommon, yet certain public TCRs appeared in many donors.

The V end was cut by 0 bases, the J end by 2 bases, with 10 bases between. The CDR3 covers 15 residues. Looked up from germline, CDR1 is MNHEY and CDR2 is SMNVEV (reference sequence). The PCR employed 60 Vbeta primers together with 13 Jbeta primers. Some clones are missing from TCRdb's copy, which holds only in-frame ones; the method was immunoSEQ multiplex PCR. This table has some 77,000 clones, over 70% appearing once. As for the donors, each was a healthy bone marrow donor. The chain combines TRBV27 with TRBJ1-1; D remains unclear. Sequenced sample: PBMCs. The receptor was derived from a woman in her thirties or forties in good health and CMV-seropositive. CDR3 region: CASSLSYSLNTEAFF. CDR3 nucleotide sequence: TGTGCCAGCAGTTTATCATACTCCCTTAACACTGAAGCTTTCTTT.